The 5 T cell receptor beta chains given below trace back to one sample, sequenced in a study of CD8 T cells in ankylosing spondylitis. Their cognate antigens are unknown. Study-wide results and caveats: Within ankylosing spondylitis blood, a TCR beta motif made up of several highly homologous variants appeared to be characteristic.

MiXCR, applied by TCRdb to the 5' RACE reads, yields one record per CDR3 protein. The repertoire holds some 840,000 distinct CDR3 sequences, approximately 12% seen once, with about 0.5% in the top ten. Sequencing was carried out using blood, either unsorted or a sorted T cell fraction (not recorded which). All receptors derive from a male donor with ankylosing spondylitis.

A few counts support this clonotype. The rearrangement joins TRBV29-1 to TRBJ2-3, with D unresolved. The CDR3 has 13 amino acids. Germline V lookup: CDR1 SQVTM, CDR2 ANQGSEA. Trimming cost V 3 bases and J 2 bases, with 9 bases left between them. CDR3 sequence reads: CSVDRVLTDTQYF. CDR3 nucleotides: TGCAGCGTTGATAGGGTTCTCACAGATACGCAGTATTTT.

This clonotype was counted ten times or more. The CDR3 DNA reads TGTGCCACCAGCAGGGACAGGGGGGACGAGCAGTACTTC. Protein: CATSRDRGDEQYF. The chain combines TRBV15 with TRBJ2-7; 10 nucleotides agree with TRBD1. The V segment lost 3 bases and the J segment 5 bases; nucleotides outside the gene matches: 1. This CDR3 spans 13 amino acids. From germline, CDR1 is LNHNV and CDR2 YYDKDF (reference sequence).

The chain carries TRBV3-1 and TRBJ2-1; 14 positions agree with TRBD2. V lost 4 bases to trimming and J lost 6 bases; unmatched junction nucleotides: 5. CDR3 length: 16 amino acids. CDR1 LGHDT and CDR2 YNNKEL come from the germline V gene (reference sequence). CDR3 in DNA: TGTGCCAGCAGCCGGGGACTAGCGGGAGCGGGCAATGAGCAGTTCTTC. Protein sequence: CASSRGLAGAGNEQFF.

This clonotype came up a few times. The chain is built from TRBV20-1 and TRBJ2-7; a weak D match, TRBD1 (6 bases). V lost 0 bases, J lost 2 bases, and 20 bases lay in between. Germline loops: CDR1 DFQATT, CDR2 SNEGSKA (reference sequence). This CDR3 comprises 17 residues. DNA for the CDR3: TGCAGTGCTAGAGACCCACGGACAGTTCGGAGTACCTACGAGCAGTACTTC. Residues: CSARDPRTVRSTYEQYF.

This clonotype was recorded many times. The J gene is TRBJ2-7, the V gene TRBV7-2; D unclear. V lost 7 bases and J 2 bases, leaving 12 bases between the germline ends. Germline V gene lookup returns CDR1 SGHTA and CDR2 FQGNSA. The CDR3 sequence is 13 residues long. As DNA, the CDR3 is TGTGCCAGCATCCCCGGTGAGCCCTACGAGCAGTACTTC. Residues: CASIPGEPYEQYF.